Listed here are 27 T cell receptor beta chains from one sample, sequenced in a study of T-cell memory formation after mild COVID-19. One entry per CDR3 protein results from TCRdb running MiXCR on the 5' RACE reads. The sample comprises 450,000 to 700,000 distinct CDR3 sequences, more than 15% of which are singletons, and about 11% rests with the top ten. The source material was PBMCs or a T cell subset sorted from them (not recorded which). These receptors were collected from an adult woman who had mild COVID-19 (a few samples of this study predate the infection). Cell type and time point are not known.

The CDR3 nucleotides are TGTGCCAGCAGCCAAGATAGGATGGTGGAGCAGTACTTC. This translates into CASSQDRMVEQYF. The chain has TRBV4-2 and TRBJ2-7; D is uncertain. Per the germline V gene, CDR1 is LGHNA and CDR2 is YNFKEQ. This CDR3 comprises 13 residues. V was trimmed by 0 bases and J by 7 bases, leaving 10 bases between them.

This clonotype has just a few counts. The gene calls are TRBV24-1 and TRBJ2-7, with D maybe TRBD1 (5 bases). This CDR3 is built from 17 residues. Germline V gene lookup returns CDR1 KGHDR and CDR2 SFDVKD. V lost 3 bases, J lost 0 bases, and 17 bases lay in between. The CDR3 region has the DNA TGTGCCACCAGTGATCTGGAAGGGGCGCAGAGCTCCTACGAGCAGTACTTC. Translated: CATSDLEGAQSSYEQYF.

This clonotype was seen only a few times. The chain employs TRBV4-1 and TRBJ1-2; maybe TRBD1 (6 bases). Germline V gene lookup returns CDR1 MGHRA and CDR2 YSYEKL. Trimming removed 4 bases at V and 3 bases at J, with 15 bases between. The CDR3 has 15 residues. The CDR3 DNA is TGCGCCAGCAGCCGAGGAGCGCAGGGGCACTATGGCTACACCTTC. Translation: CASSRGAQGHYGYTF.

This clonotype was recorded a few times. The rearrangement joins TRBV25-1 to TRBJ2-5, with no clear D. Per germline, CDR1 MGHDK and CDR2 SYGVNS. Trimming took off 7 bases at V and 5 bases at J, with 14 bases between the two ends. This CDR3 comprises 13 residues. The CDR3 sequence: CASKPTVRETQYF. In nucleotides, the CDR3 is TGTGCCAGCAAACCGACGGTACGGGAGACCCAGTACTTC.

The V call is TRBV11-2, the J call TRBJ2-1, with 13 bases that match TRBD2. Germline values: CDR1 SGHAT, CDR2 FQNNGV. The CDR3 is made up of 16 amino acids. The V gene end was trimmed by 5 bases and the J gene end by 6 bases; junction bases not matched to a gene: 7. Written as DNA, the CDR3 is TGTGCCAGCAGCGCCCATTGGACTAGCGGGAGCAATGAGCAGTTCTTC. Amino acids: CASSAHWTSGSNEQFF.

This clonotype was found many times. This chain uses TRBV27 with TRBJ1-4; 11 positions match TRBD1. CDR1 is MNHEY and CDR2 is SMNVEV in the germline V gene (reference sequence). The J segment lost 5 bases and the V segment lost 5 bases, leaving 1 base of the junction unmatched. The CDR3 spans 14 residues. CDR3 coding DNA: TGTGCCAGCAGTCGGGACAGGGGGAATGAAAAACTGTTTTTT. This encodes CASSRDRGNEKLFF.

Only a few counts were recorded for this clonotype. This chain connects TRBV5-1 to TRBJ1-1; weak D call: TRBD1 (5 bases). The CDR3 runs 15 residues. The V end lost 4 bases, the J end lost 4 bases, and 17 bases lay between the germline ends. Per the germline V gene, CDR1 is SGHRS and CDR2 is YFSETQ. This chain's CDR3 is CASSVTAGAATEAFF. The CDR3 DNA is TGCGCCAGCAGCGTCACCGCCGGGGCGGCCACTGAAGCTTTCTTT. The variable domain in full, completed from reference TRBV5-1 and TRBJ1-1, reads KAGVTQTPRYLIKTRGQQVTLSCSPISGHRSVSWYQQTPGQGLQFLFEYFSETQRNKGNFPGRFSGRQFSNSRSEMNVSTLELGDSALYLCASSVTAGAATEAFFGQGTRLTVV.

This rearrangement joins TRBV7-2 to TRBJ2-2; 10 bases map to TRBD2. CDR3 length: 18 residues. The germline CDR1 and CDR2 sequences are SGHTA and FQGNSA. Trimming cost V 0 bases and J 4 bases; bases outside gene matches: 8. Here the CDR3 DNA reads TGTGCCAGCAGCTTAGCACCAGCGGGAGGGTCGAGCACCGGGGAGCTGTTTTTT. Translated, it gives CASSLAPAGGSSTGELFF.

The CDR3 DNA reads as TGCGCCAGCAGCCGTCAAGTGGGCCAGTCGAACACTGAAGCTTTCTTT. Protein product: CASSRQVGQSNTEAFF. The rearrangement uses TRBV4-3 and TRBJ1-1, with D hard to call. Trimming took 4 bases from V and 1 from J, leaving 16 bases between them. From germline, CDR1 is LGHNA and CDR2 YSLEER. The CDR3 runs 16 residues.

This clonotype was counted many times. The chain couples TRBV27 to TRBJ1-5; 8 nucleotides agree with TRBD1. The J segment lost 7 bases and the V segment lost 2 bases, leaving 1 base of the junction unmatched. The CDR3 is made up of 13 amino acids. The germline gives CDR1 MNHEY, CDR2 SMNVEV (reference sequence). The CDR3 nucleotides are TGTGCCAGCAGTTTACAGGGGGCGCAGCCCCAGCATTTT. Translated, it gives CASSLQGAQPQHF.

This clonotype was detected a few times. The chain couples TRBV12-3 or TRBV12-4 to TRBJ2-3; 9 bases line up with TRBD2. This CDR3 comprises 15 residues. V trimming: 4 bases; J trimming: 0 bases; junction bases outside the gene matches: 2. The chain's CDR3 is CASSSAGGSTDTQYF. In DNA, the CDR3 is TGTGCCAGCAGTTCGGCGGGGGGGAGCACAGATACGCAGTATTTT.

The V and J genes are TRBV7-6 and TRBJ2-3; TRBD1 agrees at 8 bases. Germline V CDR1 and CDR2: SGHVS, FNYEAQ. J gave up 2 bases and V 4 bases, and 2 bases lay outside the gene matches. This CDR3 is 14 amino acids long. The CDR3 reads CASSSGQDTDTQYF. The CDR3 nucleotides are TGTGCCAGCAGCTCGGGACAGGACACAGATACGCAGTATTTT.

In this sample, this clonotype turned up a few times. J is TRBJ2-1 and V is TRBV7-9; TRBD1 matches at 8 bases. V shed 2 bases, J shed 5 bases, and the junction held 5 bases outside the gene matches. The CDR3 extends over 15 amino acids. The germline CDR1 and CDR2 sequences are SEHNR and FQNEAQ (reference sequence). In DNA form, the CDR3 reads TGTGCCAGCAGCTTACTTGGACAGGGAGACAATGAGCAGTTCTTC. It yields the protein CASSLLGQGDNEQFF.

The chain uses TRBV5-1 and TRBJ1-1; 11 positions match TRBD1. Looked up from germline, CDR1 is SGHRS and CDR2 is YFSETQ. The CDR3 spans 15 residues. Trimming at V came to 2 bases and at J to 3 bases, leaving 3 bases not matched to a gene. The CDR3 sequence is CASSLWTGGDTEAFF. CDR3 in DNA: TGCGCCAGCAGCTTATGGACAGGGGGCGACACTGAAGCTTTCTTT.

At least ten counts were recorded for this clonotype. This rearrangement joins TRBV23-1 to TRBJ2-1, with 8 bases aligning to TRBD2. TRBV23-1 is an ORF for which the function is uncertain. The CDR3 is 14 amino acids. The V segment lost 8 bases and the J segment 2 bases; nucleotides outside the gene matches: 5. The CDR3 reads CASELADPYNEQFF. In nucleotides, the CDR3 is TGCGCCAGCGAACTAGCGGACCCCTACAATGAGCAGTTCTTC.

This chain joins TRBV24-1 and TRBJ2-1; 15 bases line up with TRBD2. Germline loops: CDR1 KGHDR, CDR2 SFDVKD. The CDR3 has 18 amino acids. Trimming removed 0 bases from V and 4 bases from J; junction bases left unmatched: 3. The CDR3 region is CATSDLPGTSGGYNEQFF. As DNA, the CDR3 is TGTGCCACCAGTGATTTGCCCGGGACTAGCGGGGGGTACAATGAGCAGTTCTTC.

This clonotype turned up a few times. This chain uses TRBV6-2 or TRBV6-3 with TRBJ2-7, with TRBD2 matching over 7 bases. The ends lost 5 bases at V and 3 bases at J; junction bases unmatched: 10. Germline V CDR1 and CDR2: MNHEY, SVGEGT. CDR3 length: 15 residues. This chain's CDR3 is CASSPSGIRSYEQYF. The DNA for the CDR3 is TGTGCCAGCAGTCCCAGCGGGATAAGGAGCTACGAGCAGTACTTC.

The rearrangement uses TRBV24-1 and TRBJ2-1, with 14 bases lining up with TRBD2. J was trimmed by 5 bases and V by 4 bases; bases with no gene match: 3. Per germline, CDR1 KGHDR and CDR2 SFDVKD. This CDR3 is built from 16 residues. The CDR3 is CATSETSGRANNEQFF. The CDR3 region has the DNA TGTGCCACCAGTGAGACTAGCGGGAGGGCCAACAATGAGCAGTTCTTC.

This clonotype was seen more than once but under ten times. The chain joins TRBV24-1 to TRBJ2-7; D may be TRBD1 (6 bases). The length of the CDR3 is 17 residues. The V gene's germline CDR1 is KGHDR and CDR2 SFDVKD. V dropped 0 bases and J dropped 0 bases, with 14 bases sitting between them. CDR3 sequence (DNA): TGTGCCACCAGTGATTTGCCGGACAGTCCCAGCTCCTACGAGCAGTACTTC. It codes for CATSDLPDSPSSYEQYF.

At least ten counts were recorded for this clonotype. The rearrangement joins TRBV6-2 or TRBV6-3 to TRBJ2-7, with 7 nucleotides matching TRBD2. There are 14 residues in the CDR3. Germline V gives CDR1 MNHEY, CDR2 SVGEGT. V was pared by 4 bases and J by 2 bases, with 5 bases of the junction left unmatched. The CDR3, as DNA: TGTGCCAGCAGTTCCCCTAGCGGCCCCTACGAGCAGTACTTC. It is translated as CASSSPSGPYEQYF.

The chain recombines TRBV30 with TRBJ1-1; no clear D gene. The CDR3 loop spans 12 amino acids. The V gene's germline CDR1 is GTSNPN and CDR2 SVGIG (reference sequence). With 4 bases removed from V and 2 bases from J, the gap between germline ends came to 8 bases. The CDR3 loop reads CAWTGVNTEAFF. The CDR3 DNA follows: TGTGCCTGGACAGGAGTAAACACTGAAGCTTTCTTT.

This clonotype has more than one count but fewer than ten. J is TRBJ2-3 and V is TRBV24-1; 12 nucleotides align to TRBD2. This CDR3 region has 15 residues. Germline CDR1 is KGHDR and CDR2 is SFDVKD. The V gene end was trimmed by 6 bases and the J gene end by 5 bases; junction bases not matched to a gene: 5. CDR3 DNA sequence: TGTGCCACCAGTTTGACTAGCGGGGGACAAGATACGCAGTATTTT. Translated, it gives CATSLTSGGQDTQYF.

This chain links TRBV12-3 or TRBV12-4 with TRBJ1-1; maybe TRBD1 (6 bases). The V end was cut by 7 bases, the J end by 1 base, with 13 bases between. This CDR3 spans 14 amino acids. CDR3 in DNA: TGTGCCAGCACCCTAGGGGGTAGGAACACTGAAGCTTTCTTT. Protein: CASTLGGRNTEAFF.

The gene calls are TRBV14 and TRBJ2-1, with D possibly being TRBD2 (6 bases). Germline loops: CDR1 SGHDN, CDR2 FVKESK. The CDR3 is 16 residues long. The germline V and J ends were trimmed by 0 bases and 9 bases, with 18 bases remaining between them. CDR3 protein: CASSQEVPQTRGEQFF. CDR3 DNA sequence: TGTGCCAGCAGCCAAGAGGTCCCCCAGACTAGGGGTGAGCAGTTCTTC.

In its sample, this clonotype was seen a few times. The chain links TRBV12-3 or TRBV12-4 to TRBJ2-7; D perhaps matches TRBD2 (7 bases). The CDR3 contains 15 residues. Deletions cut 5 bases from V and 4 bases from J, with 18 bases between. The DNA for the CDR3 is TGTGCCAGCAGTCCGTATGGAGGGGGGGCTTACGAGCAGTACTTC. Translated, it gives CASSPYGGGAYEQYF.

The chain combines TRBV5-6 with TRBJ2-1; D is uncertain. Per the germline V gene, CDR1 is SGHDT and CDR2 is YYEEEE. V gave up 2 bases and J gave up 7 bases, with 16 bases separating them. The CDR3 runs to 15 residues. The CDR3 is CASSFDPNPWNEQFF. CDR3 bases: TGTGCCAGCAGCTTCGATCCGAATCCCTGGAATGAGCAGTTCTTC.

The gene calls are TRBV11-2 and TRBJ2-1; TRBD2 aligns across 7 bases. Germline loops: CDR1 SGHAT, CDR2 FQNNGV. There are 16 residues in the CDR3. V lost 0 bases to trimming and J lost 5 bases; unmatched junction nucleotides: 7. The CDR3 DNA is TGTGCCAGCAGCTTAGACGCCGGGGGGATGAACAATGAGCAGTTCTTC. Amino acid sequence: CASSLDAGGMNNEQFF.